One sample yielded the 27 T cell receptor beta chains listed below, sequenced in a study of OX40 agonist ivuxolimab in advanced cancers. Only in-frame clones appear in the TCRdb table, and some are missing; sequencing was by immunoSEQ multiplex PCR. The sample has 70,000 or so clones; 90% are singletons. The input for sequencing was CD4+ or CD8+ T cells sorted from blood, taken in a trial of the OX40 agonist ivuxolimab. These receptors originate from an adult with an advanced solid tumor such as melanoma, head and neck, liver or kidney cancer.

V usage is TRBV7-6 and J usage is TRBJ2-3; possibly TRBD2 for D (8 bases). Trimming removed 4 bases from V and 7 bases from J, with 21 bases in between. CDR3 length: 16 residues. CDR1 and CDR2 (germline): SGHVS, FNYEAQ. DNA of the CDR3: TGTGCCAGCAGCTCCAAAGCGGGAGCCAGGGGGAATACGCAGTATTTT. Protein: CASSSKAGARGNTQYF.

The rearrangement joins TRBV28 to TRBJ1-5; 9 bases are a match to TRBD1. The trim removed 8 bases at V and 7 bases at J, leaving 6 bases unmatched. The CDR3 sequence is 13 residues long. Germline CDR1 and CDR2: MDHEN and SYDVKM. The CDR3 nucleotides read TGTGCCAGCGGGGACAGGGTGGGACAGCCCCAGCATTTT. The encoded protein is CASGDRVGQPQHF.

The CDR3 here is CASSMVDGSTEAFF. CDR3 DNA sequence: TGTGCCAGTAGTATGGTGGACGGGAGTACTGAAGCTTTCTTT. This chain uses TRBV19 with TRBJ1-1; D not certain. Germline CDR1 is LNHDA and CDR2 is SQIVND (reference sequence). The CDR3 totals 14 residues. V shed 3 bases and J shed 5 bases, with 13 bases lying between them.

The rearrangement uses TRBV19 and TRBJ2-5; TRBD2 is a possible D gene (5 bases). The germline V and J ends were trimmed by 5 bases and 4 bases, with 14 bases remaining between them. The germline V gene has CDR1 LNHDA and CDR2 SQIVND (reference sequence). This CDR3 comprises 14 residues. The CDR3 sequence is CASSPSTDSETQYF. The CDR3 bases are TGTGCCAGTAGTCCAAGTACGGACTCAGAGACCCAGTACTTC.

The chain uses TRBV13 and TRBJ2-3, with unresolved D. This CDR3 spans 11 amino acids. Germline V gene lookup returns CDR1 PRHDT and CDR2 FYEKMQ (reference sequence). The V and J ends lost 4 bases and 4 bases respectively, with 3 bases between them. CDR3 amino acids: CASSSADTQYF. Written as DNA, the CDR3 is TGTGCCAGCAGCTCGGCAGATACGCAGTATTTT.

This clone was recorded only once. The V gene is TRBV4-2, the J gene TRBJ1-1; no definite D call. The CDR3 extends over 12 amino acids. The V and J ends lost 1 base and 5 bases respectively, with 5 bases between them. CDR1 and CDR2 from the germline V gene are LGHNA and YNFKEQ. CDR3 residues: CASSQGKTEAFF. Written as DNA, the CDR3 is TGTGCCAGCAGCCAAGGGAAAACTGAAGCTTTCTTT.

The chain joins TRBV6-1 to TRBJ2-3; 7 bases align to TRBD2. This CDR3 is built from 13 residues. V lost 10 bases and J lost 3; bases outside the gene matches: 7. CDR1 and CDR2 (germline): MNHNS, SASEGT. The CDR3 bases are TGTGCCACCAAATGGGGGGGTACAGATACGCAGTATTTT. It is translated as CATKWGGTDTQYF.

The chain couples TRBV11-2 to TRBJ2-2; D perhaps matches TRBD1 (6 bases). Looked up from germline, CDR1 is SGHAT and CDR2 is FQNNGV. There are 15 residues in the CDR3. V gave up 2 bases and J gave up 4 bases, with 11 bases separating them. CDR3 sequence: CASSLQQGGTGELFF. For the CDR3, the DNA is TGTGCCAGCAGCTTACAACAAGGGGGCACCGGGGAGCTGTTTTTT.

The CDR3 DNA is TGTGCCAGCAGTTTTGCCACCGGGGAGCTGTTTTTT. This codes for CASSFATGELFF. This chain connects TRBV28 to TRBJ2-2; the D is unclear. The germline gives CDR1 MDHEN, CDR2 SYDVKM. The CDR3 spans 12 residues. V lost 3 bases to trimming and J lost 4 bases, with 3 bases between them.

This clone has a single count. The rearrangement joins TRBV2 to TRBJ2-7; 9 nucleotides match TRBD2. With V trimmed by 7 bases and J by 5 bases, 15 bases remained unmatched. The germline V gene encodes CDR1 SNHLY and CDR2 FYNNEI. The CDR3 is 16 residues long. CDR3 bases: TGTGCCAGCACCAAAAATAGCGGGAGTTTGACCGACGAGCAGTACTTC. Its translation: CASTKNSGSLTDEQYF.

CDR3 nucleotides: TGTGCCAGCAGCTTGGGGACAGGGGATAGCAATCAGCCCCAGCATTTT. Amino acids: CASSLGTGDSNQPQHF. This chain links TRBV7-9 with TRBJ1-5; 10 bases line up with TRBD1. J was trimmed by 0 bases and V by 3 bases; bases with no gene match: 2. The V gene's germline CDR1 is SEHNR and CDR2 FQNEAQ (reference sequence). The CDR3 has 16 amino acids.

The chain couples TRBV9 to TRBJ2-3; D uncertain. The CDR3 covers 13 residues. The V end was cut by 0 bases, the J end by 6 bases, with 8 bases between. CDR1 and CDR2 (germline): SGDLS, YYNGEE. The CDR3 coding sequence is TGTGCCAGCAGCGTAGTAACACGGGATACGCAGTATTTT. Translating it yields CASSVVTRDTQYF. The variable domain in full, with the rest retrieved from reference TRBV9 and TRBJ2-3, is DSGVTQTPKHLITATGQRVTLRCSPRSGDLSVYWYQQSLDQGLQFLIQYYNGEERAKGNILERFSAQQFPDLHSELNLSSLELGDSALYFCASSVVTRDTQYFGPGTRLTVL.

The rearrangement uses TRBV10-3 and TRBJ1-4, with a tentative D call TRBD1 (5 bases). In germline, CDR1 is ENHRY, CDR2 SYGVKD. The CDR3 has 15 amino acids. Trimming stripped 0 bases from V and 7 bases from J, with 12 bases between. The CDR3 sequence is CAISESGRQGEKLFF. Here the CDR3 DNA reads TGTGCCATCAGTGAGTCTGGCAGGCAGGGTGAAAAACTGTTTTTT.

The chain has TRBV11-2 and TRBJ1-1; no reliable D call. V gave up 6 bases and J gave up 4 bases, with 6 bases separating them. Germline lookup yields CDR1 SGHAT and CDR2 FQNNGV. This CDR3 is built from 11 residues. CDR3 bases: TGTGCCAGCAGGGCTGGCACTGAAGCTTTCTTT. Translation: CASRAGTEAFF. The complete variable domain, with remaining parts taken from reference TRBV11-2 and TRBJ1-1, reads EAGVAQSPRYKIIEKRQSVAFWCNPISGHATLYWYQQILGQGPKLLIQFQNNGVVDDSQLPKDRFSAERLKGVDSTLKIQPAKLEDSAVYLCASRAGTEAFFGQGTRLTVV.

The chain uses TRBV7-2 and TRBJ2-3; D tentatively reads TRBD1 or TRBD2 (5 bases each). Looked up from germline, CDR1 is SGHTA and CDR2 is FQGNSA. The CDR3 has 17 residues. V was shortened by 0 bases and J by 2 bases, with 15 bases between the two germline ends. CDR3 coding DNA: TGTGCCAGCAGCTTAGCCCCTACGGGACGTCCCACAGATACGCAGTATTTT. This translates into CASSLAPTGRPTDTQYF.

This chain uses TRBV7-2 with TRBJ2-1; weak D call: TRBD2 (6 bases). The CDR3 runs 15 residues. Germline V gene data show CDR1 as SGHTA and CDR2 as FQGNSA. The V end lost 5 bases, the J end lost 2 bases, and 13 bases lay between the germline ends. The CDR3 reads CASSLSGTAYNEQFF. CDR3 in DNA: TGTGCCAGCAGCCTTAGCGGCACCGCCTACAATGAGCAGTTCTTC. The whole variable domain, remainder taken from reference TRBV7-2 and TRBJ2-1, is GAGVSQSPSNKVTEKGKDVELRCDPISGHTALYWYRQSLGQGLEFLIYFQGNSAPDKSGLPSDRFSAERTGGSVSTLTIQRTQQEDSAVYLCASSLSGTAYNEQFFGPGTRLTVL.

The chain uses TRBV20-1 and TRBJ2-7, with D possibly TRBD2 on 6 matching bases. V was shortened by 2 bases and J by 6 bases, with 8 bases between the two germline ends. The CDR3 totals 11 residues. Germline V gene data show CDR1 as DFQATT and CDR2 as SNEGSKA (reference sequence). The CDR3 region is CSARTGGEQYF. The CDR3 bases are TGCAGTGCTAGAACCGGGGGCGAGCAGTACTTC.

The chain carries TRBV5-1 and TRBJ1-4; D perhaps matches TRBD1 (5 bases). The V gene lost 3 bases and the J gene lost 8 bases, with 14 bases spanning the gap. This CDR3 region has 14 residues. The germline V gene has CDR1 SGHRS and CDR2 YFSETQ. The chain's CDR3 is CASSSQVSGEKLFF. CDR3 DNA: TGCGCCAGCAGCTCACAGGTTTCGGGGGAAAAACTGTTTTTT.

This rearrangement joins TRBV7-2 to TRBJ2-7; a possible D gene is TRBD2 (6 bases). The CDR3 consists of 14 residues. Germline V lookup: CDR1 SGHTA, CDR2 FQGNSA. Trimming took 7 bases from V and 0 from J, leaving 13 bases between them. The CDR3: CASTMAGGSYEQYF. The CDR3 nucleotides are TGTGCCAGCACCATGGCCGGGGGCTCCTACGAGCAGTACTTC. Based on the CDR3 plus reference TRBV7-2 and TRBJ2-7, the full variable domain is GAGVSQSPSNKVTEKGKDVELRCDPISGHTALYWYRQSLGQGLEFLIYFQGNSAPDKSGLPSDRFSAERTGGSVSTLTIQRTQQEDSAVYLCASTMAGGSYEQYFGPGTRLTVT.

The rearrangement uses TRBV4-1 and TRBJ2-5; 7 bases align to TRBD1. Trimming cost V 1 base and J 5 bases; bases outside gene matches: 10. This CDR3 is built from 16 residues. CDR1 is MGHRA, CDR2 YSYEKL, per germline. Written as DNA, the CDR3 is TGCGCCAGCAGCCAAGCTCTCGTAGGGGGCGCGGAGACCCAGTACTTC. Protein sequence: CASSQALVGGAETQYF.

The rearrangement uses TRBV9 and TRBJ2-3; the match to TRBD2 covers 7 bases. Germline-derived CDR1 and CDR2 are SGDLS and YYNGEE. The V segment lost 1 base and the J segment 4 bases; nucleotides outside the gene matches: 6. CDR3 length: 15 residues. The CDR3 DNA reads TGTGCCAGCAGCGTACTTGGACTAGAGGCAGATACGCAGTATTTT. Protein product: CASSVLGLEADTQYF.

The chain uses TRBV2 and TRBJ1-4, with D possibly being TRBD1 (6 bases). This CDR3 is built from 14 residues. V lost 6 bases and J 3 bases, leaving 11 bases between the germline ends. Per germline, CDR1 SNHLY and CDR2 FYNNEI. The CDR3 region has the DNA TGTGCCAGCAGCAACAGGGAATCTAATGAAAAACTGTTTTTT. Encoded protein: CASSNRESNEKLFF.

This chain connects TRBV2 to TRBJ1-3, with a weak D call TRBD1 (5 bases). Germline loops: CDR1 SNHLY, CDR2 FYNNEI. V was cut by 9 bases and J by 4 bases, with 19 bases left in between. The CDR3 spans 15 residues. The CDR3 DNA reads as TGTGCCAGTAGAAACGGCCGGGGGGTCGGAAACACCATATATTTT. Amino acids: CASRNGRGVGNTIYF.

This rearrangement joins TRBV6-1 to TRBJ1-6, with D hard to call. This CDR3 contains 15 residues. V dropped 6 bases and J dropped 9 bases, with 18 bases sitting between them. CDR1 and CDR2 from the germline V gene are MNHNS and SASEGT. The CDR3 region has the DNA TGTGCCAGCAGGCTTGAACCTGGCCCCGGTTCACCCCTCCACTTT. The encoded protein is CASRLEPGPGSPLHF.

The chain has TRBV29-1 and TRBJ2-5; D possibly corresponds to TRBD2 (6 bases). Germline CDR1 SQVTM, CDR2 ANQGSEA. The germline V and J ends were trimmed by 6 bases and 5 bases, with 13 bases remaining between them. The CDR3 contains 12 residues. CDR3 sequence (DNA): TGCAGCGTACAGCGGGCCGGGGAGACCCAGTACTTC. Translating gives CSVQRAGETQYF.

The chain joins TRBV14 to TRBJ1-5; tentatively, D is TRBD1 (5 bases). This CDR3 comprises 15 residues. V was clipped by 4 bases and J by 4 bases, with 14 bases between them. CDR1 SGHDN and CDR2 FVKESK come from the germline V gene. CDR3 in amino acids: CASSLLGHRNQPQHF. DNA of the CDR3: TGTGCCAGCAGCCTCCTAGGACACAGAAATCAGCCCCAGCATTTT.

The V call is TRBV29-1, the J call TRBJ2-7; TRBD2 is a possible D gene (5 bases). Trimming removed 0 bases from V and 6 bases from J, with 9 bases in between. The CDR3 runs 12 residues. Germline values: CDR1 SQVTM, CDR2 ANQGSEA. The CDR3 coding sequence is TGCAGCGTTGAAGATAGCGCAGGCGAGCAGTACTTC. Translating gives CSVEDSAGEQYF.